This T cell receptor beta chain emerged from a study of a mutant IDH1 vaccine in newly diagnosed glioma. Across the study: Patients got their first vaccination 4-6 weeks after radiotherapy alone, or with temozolomide cycles. Treatment recipients were approximately 60% male and around 40% female, and their mean age was about 39 years. Regarding the study as a whole: Vaccination elicited immune responses in 80% to 95% of patients.

Stated time point: week 47, end of study. Alongside topical imiquimod, each dose of vaccine comprised 300 ug of mutant IDH1 20-mer peptide. The sample holds a few counts of this clone. Its antigen is undetermined. CDR1 SGHTA and CDR2 FQGNSA come from the germline V gene. This CDR3 contains 16 residues. The V segment lost 5 bases and the J segment 0 bases; nucleotides outside the gene matches: 7. Profiling relied on immunoSEQ multiplex PCR, and the TCRdb table lists in-frame clones only, not all of them. The sample consists of roughly 86,000 clones, around four fifths of them appearing once. The sequencing used PBMCs, collected from a glioma patient whose treatment included an IDH1 peptide vaccine. The gene calls are TRBV7-2 and TRBJ1-3, with 7 bases aligning to TRBD1. This receptor was obtained from a man aged 35 to 55 with glioma. The CDR3 DNA is TGTGCCAGCAGCAGAAGGGACAGTTTCTCTGGAAACACCATATATTTT. This translates into CASSRRDSFSGNTIYF. The full variable domain, rest sourced from reference TRBV7-2 and TRBJ1-3, is GAGVSQSPSNKVTEKGKDVELRCDPISGHTALYWYRQSLGQGLEFLIYFQGNSAPDKSGLPSDRFSAERTGGSVSTLTIQRTQQEDSAVYLCASSRRDSFSGNTIYFGEGSWLTVV.